The clone carrying this T cell receptor (beta chain) has a single count. This entry is derived from a study of blood T cell repertoires in COVID-19. The overall study: The United States, Italy and Spain provided the acute and convalescent COVID-19 samples. PBMCs, B-cell-depleted T cells, or T cells provided the cDNA or gDNA that made up the material.

The CDR3 loop spans 19 amino acids. CDR1 is KGHSH and CDR2 is LQKENI in the germline V gene. J gave up 2 bases and V 0 bases, and 7 bases lay outside the gene matches. Per the original methods: For nucleated cells, counts were estimated from reference gene primer amplification. Assay: immunoSEQ multiplex PCR; the TCRdb copy retains only in-frame clones and omits some. For V, J and clone size, that table is used; D and trimming come from the DNA. The table has almost 55,000 clones, 88% seen once. The V gene is TRBV18, the J gene TRBJ2-6; 10 bases line up with TRBD2. The TCR sequence derives from a human donor in a cohort sampled during active COVID-19. Sequencing was done on a sample of peripheral blood. CDR3 amino acids: CASSPPLAGERPGANVLTF. CDR3 bases: TGTGCCAGCTCACCACCTCTAGCGGGGGAGAGGCCTGGGGCCAACGTCCTGACTTTC.